This T cell receptor beta chain was recovered during a study of shared clonotypes between healthy human individuals. The assay was immunoSEQ multiplex PCR, and TCRdb's table has in-frame clones only and misses some. The table shows millions of clones, with 90% to 95% occurring only once. Germline CDR1 SEHNR, CDR2 FQNEAQ (reference sequence). The trim removed 1 base at V and 5 bases at J, leaving 7 bases unmatched. The CDR3 contains 17 residues. The receptor was isolated from a man younger than 35 in good health. The chain employs TRBV7-9 and TRBJ2-2, with 10 bases lining up with TRBD2. Sequenced input: naive CD4+ T cells sorted from blood. The subset denotes: CD45RA+ positively selected. This CDR3 reads CASSLDLAGAGTGELFF. The CDR3 DNA reads TGTGCCAGCAGCTTAGACCTAGCGGGAGCAGGAACCGGGGAGCTGTTTTTT. Full variable domain (outside the CDR3, taken from reference TRBV7-9 and TRBJ2-2): DTGVSQNPRHKITKRGQNVTFRCDPISEHNRLYWYRQTLGQGPEFLTYFQNEAQLEKSRLLSDRFSAERPKGSFSTLEIQRTEQGDSAMYLCASSLDLAGAGTGELFFGEGSRLTVL.